What follows are 26 T cell receptor beta chains derived from one specimen sequenced in a study of regulatory T cells in long-lasting Graves disease. Time point meaning: persistent/refractory GD, antithyroid drugs over 5 years with positive TRAb. RNA from PBMCs was the source of the TCR library. Relying on iRepertoire HTBI primers and Arm-PCR of CDR3 regions, the team built TCR beta libraries. TCRdb reprocessed the multiplex PCR reads via MiXCR and lists one record per CDR3 protein. The sample yields a few hundred thousand distinct CDR3 sequences, 20% to 25% seen once. Sample: peripheral blood mononuclear cells (PBMCs), taken when the disease was refractory, from a patient treated with antithyroid drugs. All receptors derive from a female donor with Graves disease.

On this clonotype: A read error may explain this, as a much larger clone is one base away. J is TRBJ2-7 and V is TRBV2; D is undetermined. Germline lookup yields CDR1 SNHLY and CDR2 FYNNEI. This CDR3 region has 15 residues. V lost 5 bases and J 0 bases, leaving 14 bases between the germline ends. CDR3 residues: CASSKSLTVSYEQYF. CDR3 nucleotide sequence: TGTGCCAGCAGTAAAAGCCTGACTGTCTCCTACGAGCAGTACTTC.

This clonotype was picked up a small number of times. The chain couples TRBV13 to TRBJ2-7; 14 nucleotides match TRBD2. CDR3 length equals 16 residues. Trimming cost V 4 bases and J 5 bases; bases outside gene matches: 7. Germline lookup yields CDR1 PRHDT and CDR2 FYEKMQ (reference sequence). CDR3 residues: CASSSTGTSGSDEQYF. The CDR3 coding sequence is TGTGCCAGCAGCTCGACAGGGACTAGCGGGAGTGACGAGCAGTACTTC. Looking up the rest from reference TRBV13 and TRBJ2-7 gives the full variable domain: AAGVIQSPRHLIKEKRETATLKCYPIPRHDTVYWYQQGPGQDPQFLISFYEKMQSDKGSIPDRFSAQQFSDYHSELNMSSLELGDSALYFCASSSTGTSGSDEQYFGPGTRLTVT.

The rearrangement links TRBV29-1 to TRBJ2-7; possible D gene TRBD1, 5 bases. The CDR3 totals 12 residues. CDR1 and CDR2 from the germline V gene are SQVTM and ANQGSEA. Trimming shortened V by 5 bases and J by 0 bases, and 8 bases separated the two germline ends. This chain's CDR3 is CSVWGNSYEQYF. CDR3 bases: TGCAGCGTTTGGGGCAACTCCTACGAGCAGTACTTC.

J is TRBJ1-3 and V is TRBV4-1; D is ambiguous. V lost 5 bases and J 4 bases, leaving 9 bases between the germline ends. There are 13 residues in the CDR3. Germline CDR1 is MGHRA and CDR2 is YSYEKL. The CDR3 here is CASSSEVGNTIYF. The CDR3 nucleotides are TGCGCCAGCAGCTCGGAGGTGGGAAACACCATATATTTT.

The chain combines TRBV3-1 with TRBJ2-5, with TRBD2 matching 10 bases. The CDR3 is 17 amino acids. Germline CDR1 is LGHDT and CDR2 is YNNKEL (reference sequence). Unmatched junction bases numbered 7, after V lost 1 base and J lost 2 bases. CDR3 nucleotide sequence: TGTGCCAGCAGCCAAGCCCAAGGACTAGCGGTTCAAGAGACCCAGTACTTC. Amino acid sequence: CASSQAQGLAVQETQYF.

This clonotype has just one count. The V and J genes are TRBV5-5 and TRBJ1-1, with D tentatively TRBD1 (5 bases). The CDR3 consists of 15 residues. V was shortened by 1 base and J by 3 bases, with 13 bases between the two germline ends. Per germline, CDR1 SGHKS and CDR2 YYEKEE (reference sequence). CDR3 coding DNA: TGTGCCAGCAGCTTGTGGGGGGTCGGGGACACTGAAGCTTTCTTT. Amino acid sequence: CASSLWGVGDTEAFF.

The rearrangement links TRBV20-1 to TRBJ2-7; 9 nucleotides agree with TRBD1. This CDR3 is built from 15 residues. J gave up 5 bases and V 1 base, and 9 bases lay outside the gene matches. CDR1 and CDR2 from the germline V gene are DFQATT and SNEGSKA (reference sequence). The CDR3 DNA sequence: TGCAGTGCTAGAGGAACCGGGACAGGGACCAACGAGCAGTACTTC. It specifies CSARGTGTGTNEQYF.

This clonotype occurred many times. CDR3 residues: CASSLFPGLAGEKRELQETQYF. CDR3 nucleotides: TGTGCCAGCAGCTTATTCCCCGGACTAGCGGGAGAGAAGAGAGAATTACAAGAGACCCAGTACTTC. The chain links TRBV7-8 to TRBJ2-5; 13 bases align to TRBD2. The CDR3 consists of 22 residues. Per germline, CDR1 SGHVS and CDR2 FQNEAQ. V dropped 2 bases and J dropped 2; count of bases not matched to a gene: 20. Full variable domain (missing parts from reference TRBV7-8 and TRBJ2-5): GAGVSQSPRYKVAKRGQDVALRCDPISGHVSLFWYQQALGQGPEFLTYFQNEAQLDKSGLPSDRFFAERPEGSVSTLKIQRTQQEDSAVYLCASSLFPGLAGEKRELQETQYFGPGTRLLVL.

This clonotype occurred a few times. The DNA of the CDR3 is TGCGCCAGCAGCGAACAGGGTCGGGAGCAGTTCTTC. As protein: CASSEQGREQFF. The rearrangement links TRBV5-1 to TRBJ2-1; D perhaps matches TRBD1 (6 bases). The V gene lost 4 bases and the J gene lost 10 bases, with 12 bases spanning the gap. This CDR3 has 12 residues. From germline, CDR1 is SGHRS and CDR2 YFSETQ.

This clonotype was counted ten times or more. This chain joins TRBV29-1 and TRBJ2-7, with D perhaps TRBD1 or TRBD2 (7 bases each). Deletions cut 1 base from V and 0 bases from J, with 13 bases between. In germline, CDR1 is SQVTM, CDR2 ANQGSEA. The CDR3 sequence is 15 residues long. The CDR3 protein is CSVEGRGGSSYEQYF. In DNA, the CDR3 is TGCAGCGTTGAAGGCAGGGGGGGAAGCTCCTACGAGCAGTACTTC.

The chain joins TRBV5-5 to TRBJ2-7; D gene ambiguous. The CDR3 contains 15 residues. Trimming removed 5 bases at V and 0 bases at J, with 15 bases between. Germline loops: CDR1 SGHKS, CDR2 YYEKEE (reference sequence). The CDR3 coding sequence is TGTGCCAGCAGTTCGACAATCCCCAGCTCCTACGAGCAGTACTTC. This encodes CASSSTIPSSYEQYF.

This clonotype appeared many times. The V and J genes are TRBV28 and TRBJ2-1; 7 bases agree with TRBD2. Germline V gene sequence: CDR1 MDHEN, CDR2 SYDVKM. V was clipped by 4 bases and J by 0 bases; unmatched bases: 3. This CDR3 contains 15 residues. The CDR3 DNA reads as TGTGCCAGCAGTTCCGGCGGGAGCTCCTACAATGAGCAGTTCTTC. The encoded protein is CASSSGGSSYNEQFF.

The chain couples TRBV29-1 to TRBJ2-7, with 10 bases matching TRBD2. This CDR3 is built from 12 residues. V was clipped by 3 bases and J by 4 bases; unmatched bases: 0. The germline V gene encodes CDR1 SQVTM and CDR2 ANQGSEA. The CDR3 spells CSVDSGRYEQYF. In DNA form, the CDR3 reads TGCAGCGTTGATAGCGGGAGGTACGAGCAGTACTTC.

This clonotype was observed many times. The chain is built from TRBV6-1 and TRBJ2-5; weak D call: TRBD2 (6 bases). Trimming pared 0 bases from V and 4 bases from J, leaving 15 bases between. The CDR3 contains 16 residues. CDR1 is MNHNS and CDR2 is SASEGT in the germline V gene. The CDR3 is CASSEAAGSGGETQYF. CDR3 DNA sequence: TGTGCCAGCAGTGAAGCGGCGGGGAGCGGAGGAGAGACCCAGTACTTC.

This clonotype has just a few counts. The chain carries TRBV29-1 and TRBJ1-4; unclear D gene. Germline V gene sequence: CDR1 SQVTM, CDR2 ANQGSEA. Between the trimmed V and J ends, which lost 4 bases and 4 bases, there was a span of 13 bases. CDR3 size: 14 residues. Here the CDR3 DNA reads TGCAGCGTTGCCGAGACGGGAGATAATGAAAAACTGTTTTTT. Translated, it gives CSVAETGDNEKLFF.

This clonotype was counted many times. This chain uses TRBV20-1 with TRBJ2-5; 12 bases are a match to TRBD2. Germline V gene data show CDR1 as DFQATT and CDR2 as SNEGSKA (reference sequence). The length of the CDR3 is 14 residues. V was clipped by 5 bases and J by 2 bases; unmatched bases: 3. For the CDR3, the DNA is TGCAGTGCTTGGACTAGCGGGGATCAAGAGACCCAGTACTTC. Translation: CSAWTSGDQETQYF.

Only a few counts were recorded for this clonotype. V is TRBV30 and J is TRBJ2-5; D possibly matches TRBD1 or TRBD2 (5 bases each). This CDR3 has 14 residues. Trimming removed 0 bases from V and 4 bases from J, with 12 bases in between. Germline loops: CDR1 GTSNPN, CDR2 SVGIG (reference sequence). As DNA, the CDR3 is TGTGCCTGGAGTGTAGTTACCGGGGCAGAGACCCAGTACTTC. Its protein product is CAWSVVTGAETQYF.

This clonotype was counted only a few times. The chain carries TRBV7-8 and TRBJ1-3, with D unresolved. CDR3 length: 16 residues. The V gene lost 8 bases and the J gene lost 4 bases, with 21 bases spanning the gap. Germline V gene data show CDR1 as SGHVS and CDR2 as FQNEAQ. Here the CDR3 reads CASAFGSGGSGNTIYF. The CDR3 region has the DNA TGTGCCAGCGCTTTCGGATCTGGCGGTTCCGGAAACACCATATATTTT.

The chain links TRBV6-2 or TRBV6-3 to TRBJ2-7; D is uncertain. V was cut by 0 bases and J by 0 bases, with 6 bases left in between. Germline CDR1 is MNHEY and CDR2 is SVGEGT. The CDR3 contains 14 residues. The chain's CDR3 is CASSYSGVSYEQYF. The CDR3 bases are TGTGCCAGCAGTTACTCTGGAGTCTCCTACGAGCAGTACTTC.

The rearrangement links TRBV29-1 to TRBJ1-1; D unresolved. CDR1 SQVTM and CDR2 ANQGSEA come from the germline V gene. The CDR3 contains 12 residues. V was trimmed by 8 bases and J by 2 bases, leaving 12 bases between them. CDR3 sequence: CSSRWGNTEAFF. CDR3 DNA: TGCAGCTCCCGGTGGGGAAACACTGAAGCTTTCTTT.

CDR3 DNA sequence: TGTGCCAGCAGCCCTCGCCTCTCACGGACCTTGGGTGGAAACACCATATATTTT. Amino acid sequence: CASSPRLSRTLGGNTIYF. V gene TRBV7-8 combines with J gene TRBJ1-3; D unclear. Trimming pared 5 bases from V and 3 bases from J, leaving 23 bases between. Germline assignment: CDR1 SGHVS and CDR2 FQNEAQ. There are 18 residues in the CDR3.

The CDR3 DNA is TGCAGTGCTAGACTATCTGTCGCGGGAGGGCGTGAGACCCAGTACTTC. This codes for CSARLSVAGGRETQYF. The rearrangement links TRBV20-1 to TRBJ2-5; 9 bases agree with TRBD2. The CDR3 totals 16 residues. The V and J ends lost 2 bases and 5 bases, in that order; junction bases with no gene match: 12. From germline, CDR1 is DFQATT and CDR2 SNEGSKA (reference sequence).

The chain is built from TRBV6-1 and TRBJ2-7, with D possibly matching TRBD2 (6 bases). Germline values: CDR1 MNHNS, CDR2 SASEGT. The CDR3 length is 15 residues. Trimming shortened V by 6 bases and J by 7 bases, and 22 bases separated the two germline ends. Written as DNA, the CDR3 is TGTGCCAGCAGAGGTGGAGGGAGGAGGCAGGAAGAGCAGTACTTC. Protein product: CASRGGGRRQEEQYF.

This clonotype was detected ten times or more. The chain has TRBV2 and TRBJ1-5, with D hard to call. V was cut by 3 bases and J by 7 bases, with 13 bases left in between. The CDR3 runs to 14 residues. CDR1 and CDR2 from the germline V gene are SNHLY and FYNNEI. CDR3 bases: TGTGCCAGCAGTGACCTGGGAACCATACAGCCCCAGCATTTT. Translating it yields CASSDLGTIQPQHF. Full variable domain (outside the CDR3, taken from reference TRBV2 and TRBJ1-5): EPEVTQTPSHQVTQMGQEVILRCVPISNHLYFYWYRQILGQKVEFLVSFYNNEISEKSEIFDDQFSVERPDGSNFTLKIRSTKLEDSAMYFCASSDLGTIQPQHFGDGTRLSIL.

This clonotype was recorded at least ten times. The rearrangement links TRBV2 to TRBJ1-1; weak D call: TRBD1 (5 bases). The CDR3 runs to 13 residues. Germline V gene data show CDR1 as SNHLY and CDR2 as FYNNEI. The V gene lost 0 bases and the J gene lost 7 bases, with 9 bases spanning the gap. CDR3 residues: CASSEAFGGEAFF. CDR3 DNA: TGTGCCAGCAGTGAAGCGTTCGGGGGTGAAGCTTTCTTT.

This clonotype was seen at least ten times. The chain couples TRBV28 to TRBJ2-7; 10 bases match TRBD2. This CDR3 comprises 16 residues. CDR1 is MDHEN and CDR2 is SYDVKM in the germline V gene. V lost 2 bases, J lost 4 bases, and 8 bases stayed unmatched. This CDR3 is CASSLGAGGTLYEQYF. The CDR3, as DNA: TGTGCCAGCAGTTTAGGAGCGGGAGGGACCTTGTACGAGCAGTACTTC.